One sample yielded the 8 T cell receptor beta chains listed below, sequenced in a study of blood T cell repertoires in COVID-19. Sequenced by immunoSEQ multiplex PCR; TCRdb stores in-frame clones only, minus some. Seen here are 150,000 or so clones, over 80% observed once, and the top ten hold 8.4%. Sequencing was carried out using peripheral blood. These receptors all stem from an older woman with acute or convalescent COVID-19.

The CDR3 DNA sequence: TGTGCCAGCAGCATACTAGCGGGAGAGAACTACGAGCAGTACTTC. It yields the protein CASSILAGENYEQYF. The chain joins TRBV7-8 to TRBJ2-7, with 11 bases fitting TRBD2. Germline-derived CDR1 and CDR2 are SGHVS and FQNEAQ. V dropped 5 bases and J dropped 3; count of bases not matched to a gene: 6. CDR3 length: 15 residues.

This clone was picked up one time. The chain is built from TRBV2 and TRBJ2-5, with a weak D call TRBD2 (6 bases). The CDR3 is made up of 14 amino acids. Trimming removed 5 bases from V and 4 bases from J, with 14 bases in between. CDR1 is SNHLY, CDR2 FYNNEI, per germline. For the CDR3, the DNA is TGTGCCAGCAGTCGCGGTGCGCGGGGAGAGACCCAGTACTTC. Protein: CASSRGARGETQYF.

The J gene is TRBJ1-2, the V gene TRBV10-3, with a weak D call TRBD1 (6 bases). The germline V gene encodes CDR1 ENHRY and CDR2 SYGVKD. The CDR3 consists of 14 residues. Trimming left V 6 bases short and J 3 bases short, with 14 bases between. This CDR3 is CAISEQQGYYGYTF. In nucleotides, the CDR3 is TGTGCCATCAGCGAACAACAGGGCTACTATGGCTACACCTTC.

The gene calls are TRBV28 and TRBJ1-2, with 7 bases aligning to TRBD1. From germline, CDR1 is MDHEN and CDR2 SYDVKM. With 6 bases clipped from V and 2 bases from J, the junction kept 9 bases outside the gene matches. This CDR3 contains 15 residues. The CDR3 DNA is TGTGCCAGCAGCCCCGGACAGGCAGGGAACTATGGCTACACCTTC. As protein: CASSPGQAGNYGYTF.

The V and J genes are TRBV18 and TRBJ1-2; D is unresolved. V gave up 1 base and J gave up 6 bases, with 9 bases separating them. Germline lookup yields CDR1 KGHSH and CDR2 LQKENI. The CDR3 contains 13 residues. Here the CDR3 DNA reads TGTGCCAGCTCACCACAACGGGGTCATGGCTACACCTTC. It yields the protein CASSPQRGHGYTF.

This clone has just a few counts. The chain has TRBV6-2 or TRBV6-3 and TRBJ1-2, with D perhaps TRBD1 (5 bases). Trimming stripped 2 bases from V and 5 bases from J, with 15 bases between. Germline values: CDR1 MNHEY, CDR2 SVGEGT. The CDR3 is 15 residues long. The CDR3 is CASSYPQGGYYGYTF. CDR3 in DNA: TGTGCCAGCAGTTACCCGCAGGGCGGATATTATGGCTACACCTTC.

This clone appeared once. This chain joins TRBV7-6 and TRBJ2-1, with 7 bases identical to TRBD2. CDR3 length equals 15 residues. Per the germline V gene, CDR1 is SGHVS and CDR2 is FNYEAQ. Trimming took 0 bases from V and 3 from J; bases not matched to a gene: 2. CDR3 in DNA: TGTGCCAGCAGCTTAGCGGGAGGGGACTACAATGAGCAGTTCTTC. Translation gives CASSLAGGDYNEQFF.

The gene calls are TRBV9 and TRBJ1-4, with 8 bases aligning to TRBD1. The CDR3 spans 15 residues. V trimming: 4 bases; J trimming: 4 bases; junction bases outside the gene matches: 6. Germline V gives CDR1 SGDLS, CDR2 YYNGEE. CDR3: CASSTGQDNNEKLFF. CDR3 sequence (DNA): TGTGCCAGCAGCACGGGACAGGACAATAATGAAAAACTGTTTTTT.